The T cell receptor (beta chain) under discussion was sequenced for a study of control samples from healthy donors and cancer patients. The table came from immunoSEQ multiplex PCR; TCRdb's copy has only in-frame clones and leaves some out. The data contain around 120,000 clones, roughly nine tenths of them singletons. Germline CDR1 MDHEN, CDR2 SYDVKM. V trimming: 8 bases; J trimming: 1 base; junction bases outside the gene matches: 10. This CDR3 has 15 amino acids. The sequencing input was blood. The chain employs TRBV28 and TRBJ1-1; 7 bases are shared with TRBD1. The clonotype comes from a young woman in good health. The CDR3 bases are TGTGCCAGCTTGGACAGGATAAACCCGAACACTGAAGCTTTCTTT. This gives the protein CASLDRINPNTEAFF. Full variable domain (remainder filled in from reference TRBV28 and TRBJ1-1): DVKVTQSSRYLVKRTGEKVFLECVQDMDHENMFWYRQDPGLGLRLIYFSYDVKMKEKGDIPEGYSVSREKKERFSLILESASTNQTSMYLCASLDRINPNTEAFFGQGTRLTVV.